What follows are 21 T cell receptor beta chains derived from one specimen sequenced in a study of control samples from healthy donors and cancer patients (dated by TCRdb to the early 2020s). Libraries were made using the immunoSEQ multiplex PCR assay. The table comes from immuneACCESS by way of TCRdb, which keeps in-frame sequences with V and J called. Part of the clones is missing from these tables; in studies checked, under half for an unresolved V gene and the rest for unknown reasons. The sample records tens of thousands of clones, about 87% of which are singletons. Clones ranked in the top ten supply approximately 2.3% of the sample. The sample comprised PBMCs. The receptors were sampled from a woman aged 45-60 years with head and neck cancer.

The genes are TRBV7-9 and TRBJ1-1, with D possibly being TRBD1 (6 bases). Germline loops: CDR1 SEHNR, CDR2 FQNEAQ (reference sequence). The CDR3 has 15 amino acids. With 2 bases removed from V and 4 bases from J, the gap between germline ends came to 14 bases. CDR3 DNA sequence: TGTGCCAGCAGCTTATCGGGGGGCTCGGGCACTGAAGCTTTCTTT. It encodes CASSLSGGSGTEAFF.

The rearrangement uses TRBV28 and TRBJ2-7, with D perhaps matching TRBD1 (5 bases). Trimming removed 2 bases at V and 5 bases at J, with 7 bases between. In germline, CDR1 is MDHEN, CDR2 SYDVKM. The CDR3 contains 12 residues. DNA of the CDR3: TGTGCCAGCAGTTTACAGGGCCACGAGCAGTACTTC. Amino acid sequence: CASSLQGHEQYF.

This clone was picked up a small number of times. The rearrangement uses TRBV4-3 and TRBJ2-2, with D possibly TRBD1 on 6 matching bases. V lost 0 bases and J lost 1, with 9 bases in between. The CDR3 spans 16 residues. Germline CDR1 reads LGHNA; CDR2 reads YSLEER. As DNA, the CDR3 is TGCGCCAGCAGCCAAGATACAGGGAGGAACACCGGGGAGCTGTTTTTT. Amino acid sequence: CASSQDTGRNTGELFF.

The chain employs TRBV6-1 and TRBJ1-2, with D perhaps matching TRBD1 (5 bases). Germline lookup yields CDR1 MNHNS and CDR2 SASEGT. The germline V and J ends were trimmed by 3 bases and 8 bases, with 10 bases remaining between them. The CDR3 runs to 12 residues. CDR3 amino acids: CASSERDRGYTF. As DNA, the CDR3 is TGTGCCAGCAGTGAGCGGGACCGGGGCTACACCTTC.

This clone is a singleton in its sample. This chain connects TRBV9 to TRBJ2-2; TRBD2 matches at 7 bases. There are 15 residues in the CDR3. V dropped 4 bases and J dropped 0; count of bases not matched to a gene: 3. Germline V gene data show CDR1 as SGDLS and CDR2 as YYNGEE. CDR3 nucleotides: TGTGCCAGCAGCTCCGGGGGGACGAACACCGGGGAGCTGTTTTTT. Residues: CASSSGGTNTGELFF.

This clone was detected only once. The chain joins TRBV29-1 to TRBJ2-1, with 7 bases that match TRBD2. CDR1 and CDR2 from the germline V gene are SQVTM and ANQGSEA. The CDR3 extends over 15 amino acids. V trimming: 6 bases; J trimming: 4 bases; junction bases outside the gene matches: 12. The CDR3 coding sequence is TGCAGCGTACTCTCAGCGGGGAGAAATTACAATGAGCAGTTCTTC. It yields the protein CSVLSAGRNYNEQFF.

On this clone: The same CDR3 can be traced to other DNA sequences in this sample. The chain uses TRBV20-1 and TRBJ2-1; tentatively, D is TRBD2 (5 bases). With 0 bases removed from V and 10 bases from J, the gap between germline ends came to 7 bases. CDR1 DFQATT and CDR2 SNEGSKA come from the germline V gene (reference sequence). The CDR3 spans 11 residues. This CDR3 is CSARDRLEQFF. The CDR3 region has the DNA TGCAGTGCTAGAGATCGACTAGAGCAGTTCTTC.

The chain couples TRBV12-3 or TRBV12-4 to TRBJ1-5; D gene ambiguous. CDR3 length equals 13 residues. Trimming shortened V by 3 bases and J by 3 bases, and 6 bases separated the two germline ends. CDR3 residues: CASSFRVNQPQHF. The CDR3 nucleotides are TGTGCCAGCAGTTTTCGTGTCAATCAGCCCCAGCATTTT.

This clone has a single count. CDR3 residues: CASSPTGANYGYTF. The CDR3 region has the DNA TGTGCCAGCAGCCCGACAGGGGCTAACTATGGCTACACCTTC. This chain uses TRBV7-3 with TRBJ1-2, with 8 bases aligning to TRBD1. Germline-derived CDR1 and CDR2 are SGHTA and FQGTGA. The CDR3 sequence is 14 residues long. Trimming removed 5 bases from V and 0 bases from J; junction bases left unmatched: 2. Using reference TRBV7-3 and TRBJ1-2 for the parts outside the CDR3, the full variable domain is GAGVSQTPSNKVTEKGKYVELRCDPISGHTALYWYRQSLGQGPEFLIYFQGTGAADDSGLPNDRFFAVRPEGSVSTLKIQRTERGDSAVYLCASSPTGANYGYTFGSGTRLTVV.

The chain joins TRBV6-2 or TRBV6-3 to TRBJ2-7, with D uncertain. The CDR3 is made up of 12 amino acids. V shed 4 bases and J shed 3 bases, with 7 bases lying between them. From germline, CDR1 is MNHEY and CDR2 SVGEGT. The CDR3 sequence is CASSWDYYEQYF. The CDR3 coding sequence is TGTGCCAGCAGTTGGGATTACTACGAGCAGTACTTC.

The chain has TRBV2 and TRBJ2-3; D not certain. Germline assignment: CDR1 SNHLY and CDR2 FYNNEI. The CDR3 totals 14 residues. V was pared by 3 bases and J by 0 bases, with 7 bases between. CDR3: CASSDTTSTDTQYF. The CDR3 DNA is TGTGCCAGCAGTGATACCACTAGCACAGATACGCAGTATTTT.

V usage is TRBV28 and J usage is TRBJ1-2, with 7 bases lining up with TRBD1. V shed 8 bases, J shed 2 bases, and the junction held 5 bases outside the gene matches. Per germline, CDR1 MDHEN and CDR2 SYDVKM. CDR3 size: 13 residues. The CDR3 sequence: CASGSGGNYGYTF. CDR3 nucleotide sequence: TGTGCCAGCGGATCAGGGGGGAACTATGGCTACACCTTC.

The rearrangement links TRBV7-9 to TRBJ2-2, with a tentative D call TRBD1 (6 bases). This CDR3 contains 14 residues. Germline V gene lookup returns CDR1 SEHNR and CDR2 FQNEAQ (reference sequence). The V gene lost 5 bases and the J gene lost 4 bases, with 11 bases spanning the gap. The CDR3 region has the DNA TGTGCCAGCAGCATGGACAGAGTCACCGGGGAGCTGTTTTTT. Its translation is CASSMDRVTGELFF.

This clone showed up just once. The CDR3 is CASSLSGTGSYEQYF. CDR3 DNA: TGTGCCAGCAGTTTATCCGGGACAGGGTCCTACGAGCAGTACTTC. The V call is TRBV28, the J call TRBJ2-7, with TRBD1 matching 9 bases. Trimming took 1 base from V and 1 from J; bases not matched to a gene: 2. Germline V gives CDR1 MDHEN, CDR2 SYDVKM. This CDR3 has 15 amino acids.

V gene TRBV27 combines with J gene TRBJ1-3, with D unresolved. From germline, CDR1 is MNHEY and CDR2 SMNVEV (reference sequence). The V end lost 0 bases, the J end lost 2 bases, and 11 bases lay between the germline ends. There are 16 residues in the CDR3. CDR3 region: CASSLSAGGTGNTIYF. The CDR3 DNA is TGTGCCAGCAGTTTATCCGCCGGAGGAACTGGAAACACCATATATTTT.

The rearrangement links TRBV10-3 to TRBJ1-1, with D tentatively TRBD1 (6 bases). Germline-derived CDR1 and CDR2 are ENHRY and SYGVKD. V lost 3 bases, J lost 3 bases, and 14 bases lay in between. The CDR3 totals 15 residues. The CDR3, as DNA: TGTGCCATCAGTGAAGGGGCAGGGGAAGACACTGAAGCTTTCTTT. Translation: CAISEGAGEDTEAFF.

The rearrangement joins TRBV7-2 to TRBJ2-7; D may be TRBD1 or TRBD2 (5 bases each). V was pared by 5 bases and J by 3 bases, with 11 bases between. The germline V gene encodes CDR1 SGHTA and CDR2 FQGNSA. The CDR3 contains 13 residues. The CDR3 region is CASSARDGYEQYF. The CDR3, as DNA: TGTGCCAGCAGCGCCCGGGACGGCTACGAGCAGTACTTC.

The rearrangement uses TRBV20-1 and TRBJ1-5; no clear D. This CDR3 region has 15 residues. CDR1 is DFQATT and CDR2 is SNEGSKA in the germline V gene (reference sequence). V was pared by 3 bases and J by 1 base, with 13 bases between. CDR3 coding DNA: TGCAGTGCTAGTGCCATGACGGAAAGCAATCAGCCCCAGCATTTT. This translates into CSASAMTESNQPQHF.

Only one count was recorded for this clone. The J gene is TRBJ2-2, the V gene TRBV2; D tentatively reads TRBD1 or TRBD2 (6 bases each). Germline-derived CDR1 and CDR2 are SNHLY and FYNNEI. CDR3 length: 15 amino acids. V lost 6 bases to trimming and J lost 4 bases, with 15 bases between them. The CDR3 loop is CASREEGQATGELFF. In nucleotides, the CDR3 is TGTGCCAGCAGAGAGGAGGGACAAGCCACCGGGGAGCTGTTTTTT.

The chain links TRBV9 to TRBJ2-7; D is undetermined. From germline, CDR1 is SGDLS and CDR2 YYNGEE. V lost 0 bases to trimming and J lost 0 bases, with 7 bases between them. This CDR3 is built from 14 residues. CDR3 loop: CASSVGVSSYEQYF. In DNA, the CDR3 is TGTGCCAGCAGCGTAGGAGTGAGCTCCTACGAGCAGTACTTC.

The J gene is TRBJ2-3, the V gene TRBV5-1; the match to TRBD1 covers 7 bases. Germline CDR1 is SGHRS and CDR2 is YFSETQ. The CDR3 extends over 16 amino acids. J lost 2 bases, V lost 4 bases, and 10 bases had no gene match. The CDR3 protein is CASSVRGSVSTDTQYF. The CDR3 region has the DNA TGCGCCAGCAGCGTCAGGGGGTCCGTTTCCACAGATACGCAGTATTTT.